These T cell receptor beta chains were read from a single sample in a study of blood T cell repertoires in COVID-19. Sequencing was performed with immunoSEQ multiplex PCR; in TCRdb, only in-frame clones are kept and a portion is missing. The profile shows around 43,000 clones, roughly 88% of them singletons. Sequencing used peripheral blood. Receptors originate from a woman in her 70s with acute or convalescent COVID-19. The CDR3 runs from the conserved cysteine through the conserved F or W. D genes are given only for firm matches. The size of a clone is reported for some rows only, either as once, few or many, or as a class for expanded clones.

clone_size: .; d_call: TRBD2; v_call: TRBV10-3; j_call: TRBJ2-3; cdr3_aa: CAISDPLAGGLTDTQYF; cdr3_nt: TGTGCCATCAGTGATCCCTTAGCGGGAGGGCTCACAGATACGCAGTATTTT
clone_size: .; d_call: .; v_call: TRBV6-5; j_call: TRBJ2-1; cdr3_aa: CASDTQAVPGHEQFF; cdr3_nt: TGTGCCAGCGACACTCAAGCGGTCCCGGGCCATGAGCAGTTCTTC
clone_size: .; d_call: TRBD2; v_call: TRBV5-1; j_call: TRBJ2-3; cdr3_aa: CASSTSSGATTDTQYF; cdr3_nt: TGCGCCAGCAGCACCTCAAGCGGGGCAACCACAGATACGCAGTATTTT
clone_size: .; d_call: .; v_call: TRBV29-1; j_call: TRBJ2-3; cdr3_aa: CSVGEGPDTQYF; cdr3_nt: TGCAGCGTTGGTGAGGGCCCAGATACGCAGTATTTT
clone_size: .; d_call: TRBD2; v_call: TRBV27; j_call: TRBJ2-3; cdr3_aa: CASKPGLAFRTDTQYF; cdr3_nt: TGTGCCAGCAAACCCGGACTAGCGTTCCGCACAGATACGCAGTATTTT
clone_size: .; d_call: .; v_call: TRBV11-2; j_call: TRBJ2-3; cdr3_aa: CASSLGADTQYF; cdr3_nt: TGTGCCAGCAGCTTAGGAGCGGATACGCAGTATTTT
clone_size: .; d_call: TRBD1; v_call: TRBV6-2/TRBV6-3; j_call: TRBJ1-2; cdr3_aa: CASSTDRGGYGYTF; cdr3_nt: TGTGCCAGCAGTACGGACAGGGGCGGCTATGGCTACACCTTC
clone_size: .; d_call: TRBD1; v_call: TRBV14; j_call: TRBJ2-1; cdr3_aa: CASSQPGTGSYNEQFF; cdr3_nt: TGTGCCAGCAGCCAACCCGGGACAGGGTCTTACAATGAGCAGTTCTTC
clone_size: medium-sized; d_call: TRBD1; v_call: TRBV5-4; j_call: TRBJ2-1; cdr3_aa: CASSWDRQQFF; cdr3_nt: TGTGCCAGCAGCTGGGACAGGCAGCAGTTCTTC
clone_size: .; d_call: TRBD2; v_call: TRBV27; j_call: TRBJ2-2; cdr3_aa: CASSHSGLAGVIGELFF; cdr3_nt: TGTGCCAGCAGCCATTCGGGACTAGCGGGAGTAATCGGGGAGCTGTTTTTT
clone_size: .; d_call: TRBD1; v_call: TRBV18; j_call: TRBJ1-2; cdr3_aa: CASSPTSTGENYGYTF; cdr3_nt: TGTGCCAGCTCGCCAACATCTACAGGGGAGAACTATGGCTACACCTTC
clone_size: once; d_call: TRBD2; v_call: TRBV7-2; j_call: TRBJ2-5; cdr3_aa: CASSLGGREQETQYF; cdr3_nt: TGTGCCAGCAGCTTAGGCGGGAGGGAACAAGAGACCCAGTACTTC
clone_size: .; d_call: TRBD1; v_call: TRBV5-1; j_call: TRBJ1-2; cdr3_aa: CASSLAGTGDYGYTF; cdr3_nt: TGCGCCAGCAGCTTGGCGGGGACAGGGGACTATGGCTACACCTTC
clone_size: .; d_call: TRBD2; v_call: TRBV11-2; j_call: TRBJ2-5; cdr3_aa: CASSSSGGGETQYF; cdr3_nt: TGTGCCAGCAGCTCCTCCGGGGGGGGAGAGACCCAGTACTTC
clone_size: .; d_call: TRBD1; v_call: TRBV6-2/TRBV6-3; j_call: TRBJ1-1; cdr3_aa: CASSWDRGNTEAFF; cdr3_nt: TGTGCCAGCAGTTGGGACAGGGGGAACACTGAAGCTTTCTTT
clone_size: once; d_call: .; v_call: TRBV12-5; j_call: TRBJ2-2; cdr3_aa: CASGLPGSYTGELFF; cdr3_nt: TGTGCTAGTGGTTTGCCGGGGAGTTACACCGGGGAGCTGTTTTTT
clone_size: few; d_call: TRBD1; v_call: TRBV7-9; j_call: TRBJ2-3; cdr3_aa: CASSSGTEIPTDTQYF; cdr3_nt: TGTGCCAGCAGCTCCGGGACAGAAATCCCCACAGATACGCAGTATTTT
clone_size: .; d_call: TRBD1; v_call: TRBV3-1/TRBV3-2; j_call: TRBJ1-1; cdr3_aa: CASSQTDRGRGNTEAFF; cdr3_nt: TGTGCCAGCAGCCAGACGGACAGGGGGCGCGGGAACACTGAAGCTTTCTTT
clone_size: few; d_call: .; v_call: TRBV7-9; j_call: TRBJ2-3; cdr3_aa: CASSLVGGSTDTQYF; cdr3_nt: TGTGCCAGCAGCTTAGTTGGAGGGAGCACAGATACGCAGTATTTT
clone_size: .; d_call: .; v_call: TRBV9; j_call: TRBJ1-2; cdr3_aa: CASSANTGYHDYGYTF; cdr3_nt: TGTGCCAGCAGCGCAAACACAGGGTATCATGACTATGGCTACACCTTC
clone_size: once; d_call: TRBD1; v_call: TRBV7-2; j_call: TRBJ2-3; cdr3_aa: CASSLGAGTATSTDTQYF; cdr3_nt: TGTGCCAGCAGCTTAGGCGCCGGGACAGCAACTAGCACAGATACGCAGTATTTT
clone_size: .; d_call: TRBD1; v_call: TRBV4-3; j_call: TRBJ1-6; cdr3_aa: CASSQWTGENSPLHF; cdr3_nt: TGCGCCAGCAGCCAGTGGACAGGGGAAAATTCACCCCTCCACTTT
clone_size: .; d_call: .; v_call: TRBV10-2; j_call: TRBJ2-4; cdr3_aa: CASSDRGLRIQYF; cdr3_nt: TGCGCCAGCAGTGATAGGGGTTTGCGCATTCAGTACTTC
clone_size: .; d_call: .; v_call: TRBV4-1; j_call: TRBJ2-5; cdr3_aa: CASSHGETQETQYF; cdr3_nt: TGCGCCAGCAGCCATGGGGAGACCCAAGAGACCCAGTACTTC
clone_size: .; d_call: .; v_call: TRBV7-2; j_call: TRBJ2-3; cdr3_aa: CASSVEQTTDTQYF; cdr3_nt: TGTGCCAGCAGCGTGGAGCAAACCACAGATACGCAGTATTTT
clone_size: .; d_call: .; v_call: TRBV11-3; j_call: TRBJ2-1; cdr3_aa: CASHLSSPNNEQFF; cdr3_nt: TGTGCCAGCCACTTAAGCTCTCCAAACAATGAGCAGTTCTTC
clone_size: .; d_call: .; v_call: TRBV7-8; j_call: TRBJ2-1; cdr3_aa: CASNLLGGETYNEQFF; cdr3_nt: TGTGCCAGCAACTTGTTAGGGGGAGAGACTTACAATGAGCAGTTCTTC
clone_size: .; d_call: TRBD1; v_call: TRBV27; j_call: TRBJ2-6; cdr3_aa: CASSLSGQGFGANVLTF; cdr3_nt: TGTGCCAGCAGTTTATCCGGACAGGGCTTCGGGGCCAACGTCCTGACTTTC
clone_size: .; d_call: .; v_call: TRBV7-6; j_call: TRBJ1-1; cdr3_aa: CASSLGQLNMNTEAFF; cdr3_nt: TGTGCCAGCAGCTTAGGACAGCTAAATATGAACACTGAAGCTTTCTTT
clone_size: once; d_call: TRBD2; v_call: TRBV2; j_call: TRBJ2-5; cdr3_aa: CASSEGGRAETQYF; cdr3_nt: TGTGCCAGCAGTGAAGGCGGGAGGGCCGAGACCCAGTACTTC
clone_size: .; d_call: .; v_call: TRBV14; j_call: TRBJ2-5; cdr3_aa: CASSQVFRQETQYF; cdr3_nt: TGTGCCAGCAGCCAAGTTTTCAGGCAGGAGACCCAGTACTTC
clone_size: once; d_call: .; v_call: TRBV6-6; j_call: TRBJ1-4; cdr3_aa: CASSSYGSANEKLFF; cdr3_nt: TGTGCCAGCAGTTCCTACGGGAGTGCTAATGAAAAACTGTTTTTT
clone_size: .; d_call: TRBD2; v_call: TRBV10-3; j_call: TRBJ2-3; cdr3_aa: CAISGQRGDTDTQYF; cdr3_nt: TGTGCCATCAGTGGGCAGCGGGGGGACACAGATACGCAGTATTTT
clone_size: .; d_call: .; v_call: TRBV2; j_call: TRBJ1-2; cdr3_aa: CASSAGATRNRGYTF; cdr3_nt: TGTGCCAGCAGTGCTGGTGCGACAAGAAATCGTGGCTACACCTTC
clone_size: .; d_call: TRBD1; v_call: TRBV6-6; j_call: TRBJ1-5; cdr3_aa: CASTQTGGAIQPQHF; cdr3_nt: TGTGCCAGCACCCAGACAGGGGGCGCCATTCAGCCCCAGCATTTT
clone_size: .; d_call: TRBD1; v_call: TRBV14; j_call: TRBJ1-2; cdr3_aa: CASSPQGYGYTF; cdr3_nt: TGTGCCAGCAGCCCACAGGGGTATGGCTACACCTTC